These 23 T cell receptor beta chains were all obtained from the same sample, sequenced in a study of T-cell memory formation after mild COVID-19 (dated by TCRdb to about 2021). The library was generated by 5' RACE. The sequencer listed for this sample is Illumina NovaSeq 6000. TCRdb cleaned the public reads at Q25 with fastp, built clones with MiXCR and kept in-frame beta chains. CDR3 protein sequences are deduplicated, and each keeps its most common genes and DNA. This sample has roughly 480,000 distinct CDR3 sequences in its table, and 20% to 25% of those were observed once. The ten biggest clones cover around 12% of the sample. The sequenced material came from PBMCs or a T cell subset sorted from them (not recorded which). The source of these receptors is an adult woman who had mild COVID-19 (a few samples of this study predate the infection). The sample titles of this study are shuffled in the database, so cell type and time point are left out; the donor was told from shared clones.

This clonotype has just a few counts. J is TRBJ2-5 and V is TRBV4-1; the D gene is possibly TRBD2 (6 bases). The CDR3 has 16 amino acids. Per the germline V gene, CDR1 is MGHRA and CDR2 is YSYEKL. V lost 4 bases, J lost 2 bases, and 17 bases lay in between. In DNA, the CDR3 is TGCGCCAGCAGCCCATTGGGGGGAGCAAATCAAGAGACCCAGTACTTC. Amino acids: CASSPLGGANQETQYF.

Remarks on this clonotype: This likely comes from a read error, as the CDR3 has no conserved phenylalanine or tryptophan at its end. The V gene is TRBV12-3 or TRBV12-4, the J gene TRBJ2-1; D is undetermined. Trimming left V 0 bases short and J 6 bases short, with 6 bases between. The CDR3 contains 13 residues. The CDR3 loop reads CASSLAQPNEQFL. The DNA of the CDR3 is TGTGCCAGCAGTTTAGCCCAGCCCAATGAGCAGTTCTTA.

In this sample, this clonotype turned up a few times. The chain has TRBV20-1 and TRBJ2-7; D perhaps matches TRBD1 (6 bases). The CDR3 extends over 10 amino acids. The germline V and J ends were trimmed by 6 bases and 7 bases, with 10 bases remaining between them. CDR1 and CDR2 (germline): DFQATT, SNEGSKA (reference sequence). CDR3 bases: TGCAGTGCCTTGAGGGGGGAGCAGTACTTC. It translates to CSALRGEQYF.

The DNA for the CDR3 is TGTGCCAGCAGTGAGGCAGGGCGCTCCTACGAGCAGTACTTC. Translating it yields CASSEAGRSYEQYF. J is TRBJ2-7 and V is TRBV25-1; D perhaps matches TRBD1 (5 bases). V lost 3 bases and J lost 0, with 9 bases in between. Germline CDR1 and CDR2: MGHDK and SYGVNS. The CDR3 is made up of 14 amino acids.

V is TRBV9 and J is TRBJ2-7, with D unclear. V was clipped by 4 bases and J by 4 bases, with 15 bases between them. The germline gives CDR1 SGDLS, CDR2 YYNGEE. This CDR3 has 14 residues. The chain's CDR3 is CASSPSSHGYEQYF. The CDR3 DNA reads as TGTGCCAGCAGCCCGAGCTCTCATGGTTACGAGCAGTACTTC.

The rearrangement joins TRBV7-9 to TRBJ1-1; 11 positions match TRBD1. J was trimmed by 6 bases and V by 2 bases; bases with no gene match: 5. This CDR3 is 15 amino acids long. Germline V gives CDR1 SEHNR, CDR2 FQNEAQ (reference sequence). In DNA form, the CDR3 reads TGTGCCAGCAGCTTATTCCCGGACAGGGGGCCTGAAGCTTTCTTT. It translates to CASSLFPDRGPEAFF. Full variable domain (missing parts from reference TRBV7-9 and TRBJ1-1): DTGVSQNPRHKITKRGQNVTFRCDPISEHNRLYWYRQTLGQGPEFLTYFQNEAQLEKSRLLSDRFSAERPKGSFSTLEIQRTEQGDSAMYLCASSLFPDRGPEAFFGQGTRLTVV.

On this clonotype itself: Mismatch with germline at one junction end may stem from a read error. The chain combines TRBV7-2 with TRBJ2-7, with 9 bases that match TRBD1. The CDR3 is 14 residues long. Germline V gene sequence: CDR1 SGHTA, CDR2 FQGNSA. The CDR3 sequence: CASSPGTGRAEQHF. The CDR3 coding sequence is TGTGCCAGCAGCCCTGGGACAGGGAGGGCCGAGCAGCACTTC.

The chain couples TRBV6-4 to TRBJ2-2; 7 bases are shared with TRBD2. V shed 8 bases, J shed 4 bases, and the junction held 7 bases outside the gene matches. Germline V gene sequence: CDR1 MRHNA, CDR2 SNTAGT. The CDR3 consists of 14 residues. The CDR3 DNA follows: TGTGCCAGCCGTCTGCGGGGGAGCACCGGGGAGCTGTTTTTT. Translation gives CASRLRGSTGELFF.

This clonotype was observed a few times. The chain carries TRBV5-1 and TRBJ2-4; 8 bases are shared with TRBD1. Germline V gene sequence: CDR1 SGHRS, CDR2 YFSETQ. The junction had 14 bases not matched to a gene; V was cut back by 5 bases and J by 1 base. The CDR3 contains 18 residues. CDR3 in amino acids: CASSPRTGIGGAKNIQYF. The CDR3 bases are TGCGCCAGCAGTCCTAGGACAGGGATCGGTGGGGCCAAAAACATTCAGTACTTC.

The rearrangement links TRBV19 to TRBJ1-1; D is unclear. Trimming took off 4 bases at V and 5 bases at J, with 11 bases between the two ends. There are 13 residues in the CDR3. The germline gives CDR1 LNHDA, CDR2 SQIVND (reference sequence). CDR3 sequence reads: CASSSGPPTEAFF. DNA for the CDR3: TGTGCCAGTAGTAGTGGACCTCCAACTGAAGCTTTCTTT.

The rearrangement links TRBV7-9 to TRBJ2-7; D could derive from TRBD1 or TRBD2 (5 bases each). The CDR3 length is 14 residues. Trimming cost V 5 bases and J 2 bases, with 13 bases left between them. From germline, CDR1 is SEHNR and CDR2 FQNEAQ (reference sequence). The DNA of the CDR3 is TGTGCCAGCAGCCCGGGGCTGGTCCCCTACGAGCAGTACTTC. Residues: CASSPGLVPYEQYF.

This chain links TRBV9 with TRBJ2-5; no firm D call. CDR1 is SGDLS, CDR2 YYNGEE, per germline. Trimming took off 1 base at V and 4 bases at J, with 20 bases between the two ends. The CDR3 runs 17 residues. CDR3 loop: CASSVTDPFGLGETQYF. The CDR3 region has the DNA TGTGCCAGCAGCGTAACCGACCCTTTTGGATTGGGAGAGACCCAGTACTTC.

This clonotype was counted only a few times. The rearrangement joins TRBV7-6 to TRBJ2-3; D might be TRBD1 or TRBD2, each matching 5 bases. Between the trimmed V and J ends, which lost 4 bases and 8 bases, there was a span of 22 bases. This CDR3 is built from 16 residues. Germline V gene lookup returns CDR1 SGHVS and CDR2 FNYEAQ. The CDR3 here is CASSSRGDPVSGTQYF. The CDR3 bases are TGTGCCAGCAGCTCCCGTGGGGACCCAGTATCGGGTACGCAGTATTTT.

This clonotype was recorded a few times. The V call is TRBV6-2 or TRBV6-3, the J call TRBJ1-4; D unclear. The CDR3 has 12 residues. Trimming shortened V by 2 bases and J by 8 bases, and 6 bases separated the two germline ends. In germline, CDR1 is MNHEY, CDR2 SVGEGT. CDR3 residues: CASSYRREKLFF. In DNA, the CDR3 is TGTGCCAGCAGTTACCGTCGGGAAAAACTGTTTTTT.

The CDR3 protein is CASSYGDRGDSPLHF. The CDR3, as DNA: TGTGCCAGCAGTTACGGAGACAGGGGAGATTCACCCCTCCACTTT. The rearrangement uses TRBV6-5 and TRBJ1-6, with 8 positions matching TRBD1. J was trimmed by 8 bases and V by 2 bases; bases with no gene match: 5. The CDR3 has 15 amino acids. CDR1 is MNHEY, CDR2 SVGAGI, per germline.

V is TRBV3-1 and J is TRBJ1-2; D is unclear. CDR1 is LGHDT and CDR2 is YNNKEL in the germline V gene (reference sequence). Trimming removed 0 bases from V and 5 bases from J, with 7 bases in between. This CDR3 has 13 residues. The CDR3 reads CASSQDASYGYTF. The CDR3 DNA sequence: TGTGCCAGCAGCCAAGATGCATCTTATGGCTACACCTTC.

In its sample, this clonotype was seen once. The rearrangement uses TRBV12-3 or TRBV12-4 and TRBJ2-7; no clear D. The CDR3 is 13 amino acids. V lost 6 bases and J lost 2, with 11 bases in between. In nucleotides, the CDR3 is TGTGCCAGCAGAAACCAGAACACCTACGAGCAGTACTTC. The encoded protein is CASRNQNTYEQYF.

This clonotype was detected only a few times. J is TRBJ1-3 and V is TRBV20-1, with D possibly being TRBD1 (6 bases). Germline V lookup: CDR1 DFQATT, CDR2 SNEGSKA (reference sequence). This CDR3 comprises 16 residues. With 1 base removed from V and 4 bases from J, the gap between germline ends came to 17 bases. CDR3 loop: CSARGVGAPPGNTIYF. The CDR3 bases are TGCAGTGCTAGAGGAGTGGGGGCGCCCCCAGGAAACACCATATATTTT.

CDR3 sequence reads: CAISETVVGTQYF. The CDR3 nucleotides read TGTGCCATCAGTGAGACAGTCGTGGGTACGCAGTATTTT. This chain links TRBV10-3 with TRBJ2-3; D gene ambiguous. This CDR3 is 13 amino acids long. Germline V gene data show CDR1 as ENHRY and CDR2 as SYGVKD. Between the trimmed V and J ends, which lost 2 bases and 8 bases, there was a span of 11 bases.

This clonotype came up a few times. The chain couples TRBV7-9 to TRBJ2-5; 12 bases align to TRBD2. Germline CDR1 and CDR2: SEHNR and FQNEAQ (reference sequence). The CDR3 runs to 16 residues. V gave up 5 bases and J gave up 4 bases; unmatched junction bases: 8. This chain's CDR3 is CASSLLLAGGGETQYF. CDR3 DNA sequence: TGTGCCAGCAGCCTCCTCCTAGCGGGAGGGGGAGAGACCCAGTACTTC.

This clonotype appeared a few times. The V call is TRBV5-1, the J call TRBJ1-3; D not resolved. Deletions cut 4 bases from V and 0 bases from J, with 14 bases between. Germline values: CDR1 SGHRS, CDR2 YFSETQ. This CDR3 region has 16 residues. The CDR3 DNA reads as TGCGCCAGCAGCCCAGGAATTGGCCTCTCTGGAAACACCATATATTTT. Its protein product is CASSPGIGLSGNTIYF.

The genes are TRBV27 and TRBJ2-3; D assignment may be TRBD1 or TRBD2 (5 bases each). The V end lost 0 bases, the J end lost 8 bases, and 24 bases lay between the germline ends. This CDR3 has 18 amino acids. Germline loops: CDR1 MNHEY, CDR2 SMNVEV (reference sequence). The CDR3 region has the DNA TGTGCCAGCAGTTTATCTAGAAGAACCGGGACGTCAATCGGTACGCAGTATTTT. It translates to CASSLSRRTGTSIGTQYF.

The CDR3 coding sequence is TGTGCCAGCAGTGCCCCGGGGACAGGGGCCCATGAGCAGTTCTTC. This encodes CASSAPGTGAHEQFF. The chain joins TRBV6-1 to TRBJ2-1, with 10 bases that match TRBD1. The CDR3 loop spans 15 amino acids. Germline V gene sequence: CDR1 MNHNS, CDR2 SASEGT. V was clipped by 4 bases and J by 8 bases; unmatched bases: 8.